Below are 9 T cell receptor beta chains sequenced from a single sample in a study of somatic mutations in cytotoxic T cells in rheumatoid arthritis. Here immunoSEQ multiplex PCR was the method, and the copy in TCRdb shows in-frame clones only, minus some. This sample has some 15,000 clones, with more than 65% found just once. Material for sequencing was CD8+ T cells sorted from blood. The receptor set was obtained from an adult with rheumatoid arthritis.

The chain is built from TRBV6-6 and TRBJ1-2; TRBD1 matches at 7 bases. The CDR3 has 14 amino acids. The trim removed 2 bases at V and 4 bases at J, leaving 4 bases unmatched. In germline, CDR1 is MNHNY, CDR2 SVGAGI (reference sequence). The CDR3 region is CASSYEGASYGYTF. For the CDR3, the DNA is TGTGCCAGCAGTTACGAGGGGGCGAGCTATGGCTACACCTTC.

The chain has TRBV6-1 and TRBJ1-2; TRBD1 aligns across 9 bases. Germline assignment: CDR1 MNHNS and CDR2 SASEGT. The CDR3 totals 15 residues. With 8 bases clipped from V and 4 bases from J, the junction kept 11 bases outside the gene matches. CDR3 in amino acids: CASSDTGTGIYGYTF. The CDR3 region has the DNA TGTGCCAGCTCGGATACCGGGACAGGGATCTATGGCTACACCTTC.

This clone ranks as large. This chain joins TRBV29-1 and TRBJ1-2; D perhaps matches TRBD1 (6 bases). This CDR3 comprises 12 residues. Germline V gene lookup returns CDR1 SQVTM and CDR2 ANQGSEA. Trimming removed 8 bases at V and 7 bases at J, with 17 bases between. The DNA for the CDR3 is TGCAGCTTACCAGGGGAGTCTGGTGGCTACACCTTC. It is translated as CSLPGESGGYTF.

The CDR3 coding sequence is TGTGCCAGCAGCTTTTGGCGAGGGACGGTACAAGAGACCCAGTACTTC. Translated: CASSFWRGTVQETQYF. The chain uses TRBV28 and TRBJ2-5, with D perhaps TRBD1 or TRBD2 (5 bases each). With 6 bases removed from V and 2 bases from J, the gap between germline ends came to 19 bases. Germline V gene sequence: CDR1 MDHEN, CDR2 SYDVKM. The CDR3 contains 16 residues.

The chain couples TRBV11-2 to TRBJ2-3, with D possibly TRBD1 on 5 matching bases. V was shortened by 3 bases and J by 0 bases, with 13 bases between the two germline ends. CDR1 and CDR2 (germline): SGHAT, FQNNGV. The CDR3 is made up of 16 amino acids. In DNA form, the CDR3 reads TGTGCCAGCAGCTTTACCCGGACATCTAGCACAGATACGCAGTATTTT. Its translation: CASSFTRTSSTDTQYF.

V and J are TRBV6-4 and TRBJ1-5; D ambiguous. This CDR3 contains 13 residues. With 3 bases removed from V and 0 bases from J, the gap between germline ends came to 3 bases. Per germline, CDR1 MRHNA and CDR2 SNTAGT. CDR3 nucleotides: TGTGCCAGCAGTGAGGCTAGCAATCAGCCCCAGCATTTT. Translating gives CASSEASNQPQHF.

In this sample, this clone turned up a few times. The chain recombines TRBV30 with TRBJ1-2; D uncertain. With 4 bases removed from V and 4 bases from J, the gap between germline ends came to 13 bases. Germline CDR1 is GTSNPN and CDR2 is SVGIG (reference sequence). CDR3 size: 13 residues. The CDR3 DNA reads TGTGCCTGGATTCCTCAAGGGCGCTATGGCTACACCTTC. This translates into CAWIPQGRYGYTF.

The rearrangement uses TRBV7-9 and TRBJ1-2, with TRBD1 as a possible D gene (5 bases). Germline V gives CDR1 SEHNR, CDR2 FQNEAQ (reference sequence). The germline V and J ends were trimmed by 3 bases and 6 bases, with 14 bases remaining between them. The CDR3 runs 14 residues. The CDR3 here is CASSFAREDDGYTF. CDR3 DNA sequence: TGTGCCAGCAGCTTCGCCAGGGAGGACGATGGCTACACCTTC.

This clone was seen a single time. The chain recombines TRBV4-2 with TRBJ2-1; the match to TRBD1 covers 7 bases. Germline V gives CDR1 LGHNA, CDR2 YNFKEQ. This CDR3 is built from 16 residues. With V trimmed by 0 bases and J by 4 bases, 6 bases remained unmatched. The CDR3 here is CASSQDRGGRYNEQFF. CDR3 nucleotides: TGTGCCAGCAGCCAAGATAGAGGGGGCAGGTACAATGAGCAGTTCTTC.